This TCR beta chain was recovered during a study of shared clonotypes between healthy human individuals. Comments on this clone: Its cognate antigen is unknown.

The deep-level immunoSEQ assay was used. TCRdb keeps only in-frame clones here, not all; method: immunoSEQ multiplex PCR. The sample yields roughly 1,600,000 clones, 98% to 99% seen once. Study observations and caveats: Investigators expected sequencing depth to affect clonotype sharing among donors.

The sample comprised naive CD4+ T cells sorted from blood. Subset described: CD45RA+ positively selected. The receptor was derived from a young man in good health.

CDR3 residues: CASSPPSLANTGELFF. The CDR3 DNA follows: TGTGCCAGCTCACCACCGAGTCTAGCGAACACCGGGGAGCTGTTTTTT. The gene calls are TRBV18 and TRBJ2-2, with D hard to call. V lost 0 bases, J lost 0 bases, and 8 bases lay in between. CDR1 and CDR2 from the germline V gene are KGHSH and LQKENI. The CDR3 is 16 amino acids.